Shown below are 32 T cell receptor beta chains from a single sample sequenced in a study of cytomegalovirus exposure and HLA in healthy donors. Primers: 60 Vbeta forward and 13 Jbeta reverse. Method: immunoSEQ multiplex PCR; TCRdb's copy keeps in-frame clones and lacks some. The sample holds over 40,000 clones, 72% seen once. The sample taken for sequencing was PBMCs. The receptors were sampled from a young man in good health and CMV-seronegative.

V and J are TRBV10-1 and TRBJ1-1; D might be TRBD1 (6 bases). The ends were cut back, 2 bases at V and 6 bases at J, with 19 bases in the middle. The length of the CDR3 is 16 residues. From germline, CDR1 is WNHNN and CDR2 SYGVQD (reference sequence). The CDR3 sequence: CASSEARGGAGPEAFF. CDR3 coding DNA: TGCGCCAGCAGTGAGGCCCGTGGGGGGGCCGGCCCTGAAGCTTTCTTT.

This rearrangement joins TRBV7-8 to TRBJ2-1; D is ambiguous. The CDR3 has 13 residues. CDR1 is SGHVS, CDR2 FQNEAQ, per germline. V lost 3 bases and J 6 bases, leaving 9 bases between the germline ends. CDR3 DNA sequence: TGTGCCAGCAGCTTTTATCCAGGCAATGAGCAGTTCTTC. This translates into CASSFYPGNEQFF.

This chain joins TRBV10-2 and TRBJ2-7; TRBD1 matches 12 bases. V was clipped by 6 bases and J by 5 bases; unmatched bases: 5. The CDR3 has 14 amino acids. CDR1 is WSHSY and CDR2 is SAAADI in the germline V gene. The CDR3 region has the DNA TGCGCCAGCAGATCGGGACAGGGGGCCCACGAGCAGTACTTC. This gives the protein CASRSGQGAHEQYF.

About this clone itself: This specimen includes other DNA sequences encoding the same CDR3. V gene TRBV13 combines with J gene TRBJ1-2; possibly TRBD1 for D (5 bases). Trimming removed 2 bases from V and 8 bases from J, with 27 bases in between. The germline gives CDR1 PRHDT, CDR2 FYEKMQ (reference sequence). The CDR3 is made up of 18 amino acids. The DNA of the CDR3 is TGTGCCAGCAGCTTAAGGGCACTCACAGGAAACTGGGGAAACGGCTACACCTTC. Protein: CASSLRALTGNWGNGYTF.

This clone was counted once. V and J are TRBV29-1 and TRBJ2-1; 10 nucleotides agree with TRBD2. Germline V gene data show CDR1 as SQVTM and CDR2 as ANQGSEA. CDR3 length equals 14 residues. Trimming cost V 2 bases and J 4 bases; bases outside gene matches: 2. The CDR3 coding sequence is TGCAGCGTTGAACTAGCGGGAGATTACAATGAGCAGTTCTTC. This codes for CSVELAGDYNEQFF.

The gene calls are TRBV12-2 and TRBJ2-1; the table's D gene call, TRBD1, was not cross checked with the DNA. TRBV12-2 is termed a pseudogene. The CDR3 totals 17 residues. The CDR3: CAPIQGRPLSSYNEQFF. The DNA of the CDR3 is TGTGCCCCTATACAGGGGCGCCCCTTGAGCTCCTACAATGAGCAGTTCTTC.

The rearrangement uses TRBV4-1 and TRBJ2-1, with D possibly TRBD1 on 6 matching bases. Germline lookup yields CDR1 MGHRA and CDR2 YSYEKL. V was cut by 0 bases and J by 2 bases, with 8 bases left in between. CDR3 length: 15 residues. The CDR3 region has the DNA TGCGCCAGCAGCCAAGATTCAGGGGCCTACAATGAGCAGTTCTTC. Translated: CASSQDSGAYNEQFF.

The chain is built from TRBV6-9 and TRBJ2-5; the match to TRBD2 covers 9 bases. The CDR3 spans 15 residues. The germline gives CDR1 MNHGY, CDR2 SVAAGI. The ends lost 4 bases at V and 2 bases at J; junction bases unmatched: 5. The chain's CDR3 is CASSSGTSPQETQYF. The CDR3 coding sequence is TGTGCCAGCAGTTCTGGGACTAGCCCGCAAGAGACCCAGTACTTC.

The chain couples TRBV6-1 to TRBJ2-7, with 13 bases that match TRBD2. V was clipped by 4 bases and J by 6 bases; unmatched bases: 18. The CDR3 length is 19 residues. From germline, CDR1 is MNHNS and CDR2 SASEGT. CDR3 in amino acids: CASSASGLAGALLLVEQYF. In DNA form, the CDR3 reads TGTGCCAGCAGTGCGTCTGGACTAGCGGGAGCATTACTTCTCGTCGAGCAGTACTTC.

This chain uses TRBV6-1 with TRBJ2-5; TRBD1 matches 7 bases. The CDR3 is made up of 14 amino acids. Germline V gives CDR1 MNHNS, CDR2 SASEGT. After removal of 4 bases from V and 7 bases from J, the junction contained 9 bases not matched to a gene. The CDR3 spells CASSVETGLGTQYF. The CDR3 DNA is TGTGCCAGCAGTGTAGAGACAGGGCTGGGGACCCAGTACTTC.

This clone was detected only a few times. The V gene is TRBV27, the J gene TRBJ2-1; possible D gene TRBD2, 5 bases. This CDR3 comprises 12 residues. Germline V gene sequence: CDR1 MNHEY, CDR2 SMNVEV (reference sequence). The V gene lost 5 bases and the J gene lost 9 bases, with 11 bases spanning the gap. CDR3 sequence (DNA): TGTGCCAGCAGTCGCTTAACTAGTGAGCAGTTCTTC. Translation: CASSRLTSEQFF.

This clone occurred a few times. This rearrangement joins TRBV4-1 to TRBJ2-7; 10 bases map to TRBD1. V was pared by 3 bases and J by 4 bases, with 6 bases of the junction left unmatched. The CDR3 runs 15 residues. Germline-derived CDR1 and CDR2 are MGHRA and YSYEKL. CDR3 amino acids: CASSHPRTGGYEQYF. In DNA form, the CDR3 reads TGCGCCAGCAGCCACCCTCGGACAGGGGGATACGAGCAGTACTTC.

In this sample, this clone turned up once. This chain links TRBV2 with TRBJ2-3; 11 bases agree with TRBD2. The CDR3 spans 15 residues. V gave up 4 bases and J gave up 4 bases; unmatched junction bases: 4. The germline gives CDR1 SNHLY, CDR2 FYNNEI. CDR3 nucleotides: TGTGCCAGCAGTGCCGGACTAGCGGGCCCAGATACGCAGTATTTT. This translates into CASSAGLAGPDTQYF.

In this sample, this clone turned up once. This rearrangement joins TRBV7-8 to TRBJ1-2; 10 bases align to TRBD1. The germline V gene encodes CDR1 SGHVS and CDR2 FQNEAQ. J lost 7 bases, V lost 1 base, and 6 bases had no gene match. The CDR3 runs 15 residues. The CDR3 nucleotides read TGTGCCAGCAGCTTAGTGACAGGGGGCGCGGGTGGCTACACCTTC. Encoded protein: CASSLVTGGAGGYTF.

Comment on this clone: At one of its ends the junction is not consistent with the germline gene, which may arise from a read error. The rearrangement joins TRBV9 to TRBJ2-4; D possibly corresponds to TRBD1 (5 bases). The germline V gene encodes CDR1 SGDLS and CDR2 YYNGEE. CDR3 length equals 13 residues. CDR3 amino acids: CASSVLSGAGLHF. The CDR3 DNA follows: TGTGCCAGCAGCGTCCTGAGTGGGGCAGGGTTACACTTC.

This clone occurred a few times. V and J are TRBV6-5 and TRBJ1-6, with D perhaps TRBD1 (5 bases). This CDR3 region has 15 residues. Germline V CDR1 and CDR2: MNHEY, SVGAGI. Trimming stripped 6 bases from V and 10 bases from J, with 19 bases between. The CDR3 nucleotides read TGTGCCAGCAGACTCTCCGGGACTGGGGAGTCACCCCTCCACTTT. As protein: CASRLSGTGESPLHF.

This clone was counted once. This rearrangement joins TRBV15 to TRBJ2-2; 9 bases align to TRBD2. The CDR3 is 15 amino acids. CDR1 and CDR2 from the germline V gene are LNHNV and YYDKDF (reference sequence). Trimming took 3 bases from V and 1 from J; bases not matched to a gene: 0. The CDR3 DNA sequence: TGTGCCACCAGCAGGACTAGCGGGAACACCGGGGAGCTGTTTTTT. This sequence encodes CATSRTSGNTGELFF.

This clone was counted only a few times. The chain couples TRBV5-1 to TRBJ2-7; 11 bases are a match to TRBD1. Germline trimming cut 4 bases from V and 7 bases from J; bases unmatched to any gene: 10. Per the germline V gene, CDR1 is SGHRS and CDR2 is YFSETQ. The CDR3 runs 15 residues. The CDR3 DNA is TGCGCCAGCAGCCCACGGACAGGGGGCTTGGAGGAGCAGTACTTC. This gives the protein CASSPRTGGLEEQYF.

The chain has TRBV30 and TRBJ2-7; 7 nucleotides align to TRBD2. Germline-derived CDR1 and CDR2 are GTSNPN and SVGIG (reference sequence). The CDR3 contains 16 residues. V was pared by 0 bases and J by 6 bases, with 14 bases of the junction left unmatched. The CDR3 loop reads CAWSVFRGGSVGEQYF. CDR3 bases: TGTGCCTGGAGTGTATTTCGGGGCGGGAGTGTTGGCGAGCAGTACTTC. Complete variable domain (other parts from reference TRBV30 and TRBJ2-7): SQTIHQWPATLVQPVGSPLSLECTVEGTSNPNLYWYRQAAGRGLQLLFYSVGIGQISSEVPQNLSASRPQDRQFILSSKKLLLSDSGFYLCAWSVFRGGSVGEQYFGPGTRLTVT.

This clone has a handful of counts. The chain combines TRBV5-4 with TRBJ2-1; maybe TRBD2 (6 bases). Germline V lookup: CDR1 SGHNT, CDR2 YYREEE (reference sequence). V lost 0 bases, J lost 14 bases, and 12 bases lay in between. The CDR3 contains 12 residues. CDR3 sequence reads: CASSLVREDEFF. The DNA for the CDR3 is TGTGCCAGCAGCTTGGTGAGGGAGGACGAGTTCTTC. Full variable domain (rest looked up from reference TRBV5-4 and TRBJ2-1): ETGVTQSPTHLIKTRGQQVTLRCSSQSGHNTVSWYQQALGQGPQFIFQYYREEENGRGNFPPRFSGLQFPNYSSELNVNALELDDSALYLCASSLVREDEFFGPGTRLTVL.

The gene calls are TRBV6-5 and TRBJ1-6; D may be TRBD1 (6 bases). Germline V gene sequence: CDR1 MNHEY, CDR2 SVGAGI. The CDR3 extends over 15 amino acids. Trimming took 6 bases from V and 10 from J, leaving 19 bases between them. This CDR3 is CASRERQALVSPLHF. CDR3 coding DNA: TGTGCCAGCAGGGAGAGACAGGCTTTAGTCTCACCCCTCCACTTT.

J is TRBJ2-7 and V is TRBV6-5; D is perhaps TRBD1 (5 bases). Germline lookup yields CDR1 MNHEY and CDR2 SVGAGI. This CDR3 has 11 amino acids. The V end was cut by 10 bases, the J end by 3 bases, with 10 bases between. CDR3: CATRAVYEQYF. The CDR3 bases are TGTGCCACCAGGGCGGTCTACGAGCAGTACTTC.

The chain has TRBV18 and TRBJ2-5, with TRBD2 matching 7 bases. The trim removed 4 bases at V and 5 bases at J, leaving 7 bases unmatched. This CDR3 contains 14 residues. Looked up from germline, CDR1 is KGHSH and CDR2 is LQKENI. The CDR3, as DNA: TGTGCCAGCTCACGGGGACTAACGGGGGAGACCCAGTACTTC. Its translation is CASSRGLTGETQYF.

CDR3 residues: CASKEAGGPLRNEQYF. The DNA for the CDR3 is TGTGCCAGCAAGGAAGCGGGAGGGCCGCTTAGGAACGAGCAGTACTTC. The chain carries TRBV2 and TRBJ2-7, with 10 bases that match TRBD2. V lost 7 bases to trimming and J lost 5 bases; unmatched junction nucleotides: 14. CDR3 length: 16 amino acids. Germline lookup yields CDR1 SNHLY and CDR2 FYNNEI.

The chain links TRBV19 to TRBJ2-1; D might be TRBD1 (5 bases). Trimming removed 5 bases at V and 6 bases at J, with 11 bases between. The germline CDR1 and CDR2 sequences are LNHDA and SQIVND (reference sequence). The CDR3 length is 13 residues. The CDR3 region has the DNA TGTGCCAGTAGTGTGAGACAGATCAATGAGCAGTTCTTC. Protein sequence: CASSVRQINEQFF. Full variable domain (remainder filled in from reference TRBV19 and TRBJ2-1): DGGITQSPKYLFRKEGQNVTLSCEQNLNHDAMYWYRQDPGQGLRLIYYSQIVNDFQKGDIAEGYSVSREKKESFPLTVTSAQKNPTAFYLCASSVRQINEQFFGPGTRLTVL.

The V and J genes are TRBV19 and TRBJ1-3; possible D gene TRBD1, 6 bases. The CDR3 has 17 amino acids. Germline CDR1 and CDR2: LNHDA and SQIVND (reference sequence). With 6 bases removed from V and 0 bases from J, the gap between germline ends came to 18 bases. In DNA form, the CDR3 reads TGTGCCAGTAGCCCTCCCCAGGGGCCGAGCTCTGGAAACACCATATATTTT. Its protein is CASSPPQGPSSGNTIYF. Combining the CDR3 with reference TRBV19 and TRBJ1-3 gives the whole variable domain DGGITQSPKYLFRKEGQNVTLSCEQNLNHDAMYWYRQDPGQGLRLIYYSQIVNDFQKGDIAEGYSVSREKKESFPLTVTSAQKNPTAFYLCASSPPQGPSSGNTIYFGEGSWLTVV.

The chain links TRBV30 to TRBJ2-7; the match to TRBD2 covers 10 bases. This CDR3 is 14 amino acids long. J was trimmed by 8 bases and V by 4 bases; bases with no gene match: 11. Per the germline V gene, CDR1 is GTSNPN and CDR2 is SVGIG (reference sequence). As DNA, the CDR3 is TGTGCCTGGATCCCTAGACTAGCGGGTAGGCAGCAGTACTTC. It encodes CAWIPRLAGRQQYF.

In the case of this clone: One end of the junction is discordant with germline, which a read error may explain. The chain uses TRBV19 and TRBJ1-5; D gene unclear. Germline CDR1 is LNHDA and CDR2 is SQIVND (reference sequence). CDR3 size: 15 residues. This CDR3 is CVSTPIPENNQPQHF. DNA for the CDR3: TGTGTCAGTACCCCCATCCCCGAGAACAATCAGCCCCAGCATTTT.

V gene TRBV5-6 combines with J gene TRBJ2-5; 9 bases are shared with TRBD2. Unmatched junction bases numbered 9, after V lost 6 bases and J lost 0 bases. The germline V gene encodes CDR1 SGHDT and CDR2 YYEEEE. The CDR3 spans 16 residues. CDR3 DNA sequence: TGTGCCAGCATAGCTAGCGGGGAAGTTTACCAAGAGACCCAGTACTTC. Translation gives CASIASGEVYQETQYF.

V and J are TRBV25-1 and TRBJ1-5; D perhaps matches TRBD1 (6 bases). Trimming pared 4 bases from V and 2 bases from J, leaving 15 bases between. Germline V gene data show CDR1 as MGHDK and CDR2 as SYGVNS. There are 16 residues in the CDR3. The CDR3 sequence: CASSAEGAGGNQPQHF. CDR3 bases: TGTGCCAGCAGTGCCGAAGGGGCAGGGGGCAATCAGCCCCAGCATTTT.

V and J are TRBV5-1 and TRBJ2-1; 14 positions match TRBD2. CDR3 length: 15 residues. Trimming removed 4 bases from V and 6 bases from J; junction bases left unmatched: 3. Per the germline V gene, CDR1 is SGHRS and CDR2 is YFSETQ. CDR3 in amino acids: CASSRTSGRLNEQFF. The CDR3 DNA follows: TGCGCCAGCAGCAGGACTAGCGGGAGGCTCAATGAGCAGTTCTTC.

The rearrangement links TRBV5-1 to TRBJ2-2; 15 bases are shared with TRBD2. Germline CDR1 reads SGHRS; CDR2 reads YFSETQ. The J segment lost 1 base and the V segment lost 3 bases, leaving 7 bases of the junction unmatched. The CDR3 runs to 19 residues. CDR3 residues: CASSSGPGLAGGNTGELFF. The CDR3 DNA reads TGCGCCAGCAGCTCGGGCCCGGGACTAGCGGGAGGGAACACCGGGGAGCTGTTTTTT. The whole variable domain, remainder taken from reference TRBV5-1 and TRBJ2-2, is KAGVTQTPRYLIKTRGQQVTLSCSPISGHRSVSWYQQTPGQGLQFLFEYFSETQRNKGNFPGRFSGRQFSNSRSEMNVSTLELGDSALYLCASSSGPGLAGGNTGELFFGEGSRLTVL.